This T cell receptor beta chain was recorded in a study of T cells in Graves' hyperthyroidism and ophthalmopathy. Study-wide results and caveats: Researchers report that a 13 V-J model separated ophthalmopathy from stable hyperthyroidism. Ophthalmopathy onset followed model prediction by a median approximately six months. Most clonotypes that expanded in the thyroid above 0.001 also showed up in blood.

Amplification of TCR beta CDR3 regions was performed using RNA transcripts as template. First-round RT-PCR with HTBI primers amplified the TCR CDR3 region. TCRdb recomputed calls from the multiplex PCR reads with MiXCR, one row per CDR3 protein. The table includes 490,000 or so distinct CDR3 sequences, around 43% detected once. This clonotype was detected ten times or more. Its antigen is unknown. Diagnostic decisions used clinical symptoms, serum thyroxine and TRAb, thyroid ultrasound and orbital computed tomography. Germline CDR1 reads WSHSY; CDR2 reads SAAADI. This CDR3 comprises 13 residues. Trimming stripped 6 bases from V and 7 bases from J, with 12 bases between.

The source material was peripheral blood or thyroid tissue (not recorded which). The chain joins TRBV10-2 to TRBJ1-4; D gene uncertain. The TCR sequence derives from an adult woman with Graves' disease, either hyperthyroidism or ophthalmopathy (not recorded which). The CDR3 loop reads CASRGNIFEKLFF. CDR3 nucleotides: TGCGCCAGCAGGGGGAACATTTTTGAAAAACTGTTTTTT.